The 14 T cell receptor beta chains in this list originate from one sample, sequenced in a study of blood T cells in healthy people across ages. PCR was performed a second time for roughly 7 to 12 cycles using a sample-barcoded 5' primer and a J-beta primer mix. TCRdb itself ran the 5' RACE reads through MiXCR, one entry per CDR3 protein. The table lists about 1,500,000 distinct CDR3 sequences, approximately 30% of them singletons. Sequenced sample: blood. These receptors originate from a woman between 25 and 40 years old in good health.

With regard to this clonotype: Sequence at one end of the junction differs from germline and may be a read error. The V and J genes are TRBV10-2 and TRBJ2-3; 10 bases align to TRBD2. The CDR3 is made up of 16 amino acids. In germline, CDR1 is WSHSY, CDR2 SAAADI. CDR3 residues: CASSELAGQSGDTQNF. The CDR3 DNA is TGCGCCAGCAGTGAACTAGCGGGGCAATCGGGAGATACGCAGAATTTT.

The chain has TRBV6-5 and TRBJ2-5, with a weak D call TRBD2 (6 bases). The DNA matches TRBJ2-7 better at its end, which makes the J call doubtful. The CDR3 has 14 residues. Germline assignment: CDR1 MNHEY and CDR2 SVGAGI. Here the CDR3 reads CASRPGLGGYEQYF. The DNA of the CDR3 is TGTGCCAGCCGCCCGGGCCTTGGGGGGTACGAGCAGTACTTC.

In the case of this clonotype: Being one base from a much bigger clone, this may be a read error. Because the CDR3 is missing its conserved closing phenylalanine or tryptophan, this is likely a read error. This sequence joins TRBV10-3 and TRBJ2-1, with D perhaps matching TRBD1 (6 bases). Per the germline V gene, CDR1 is ENHRY and CDR2 is SYGVKD. The CDR3 extends over 13 amino acids. Trimming left V 1 base short and J 12 bases short, with 13 bases between. CDR3 residues: CAISELTGFAQFL. The CDR3 nucleotides read TGTGCCATCAGTGAGTTAACAGGGTTTGCGCAGTTCCTC.

In regard to this clonotype: A read error may be the cause here, since a much bigger clone is one base away. The rearrangement joins TRBV29-1 to TRBJ2-4; D is unclear. The V gene lost 3 bases and the J gene lost 13 bases, with 22 bases spanning the gap. Germline lookup yields CDR1 SQVTM and CDR2 ANQGSEA. This CDR3 is built from 14 residues. CDR3 region: CSVEWRVGYNEQYF. CDR3 DNA sequence: TGCAGCGTTGAGTGGAGAGTGGGGTACAATGAGCAGTACTTC.

The chain carries TRBV28 and TRBJ1-5; TRBD1 is a possible D gene (5 bases). The CDR3 is 15 amino acids. Germline V gives CDR1 MDHEN, CDR2 SYDVKM. With 6 bases removed from V and 3 bases from J, the gap between germline ends came to 15 bases. The CDR3 nucleotides are TGTGCCAGCAGCACATTCCGGGGCATCAATCAGCCCCAGCATTTT. This sequence encodes CASSTFRGINQPQHF. Complete variable domain (other parts from reference TRBV28 and TRBJ1-5): DVKVTQSSRYLVKRTGEKVFLECVQDMDHENMFWYRQDPGLGLRLIYFSYDVKMKEKGDIPEGYSVSREKKERFSLILESASTNQTSMYLCASSTFRGINQPQHFGDGTRLSIL.

This clonotype occurred many times. The chain has TRBV20-1 and TRBJ2-3; maybe TRBD2 (5 bases). The CDR3 has 12 residues. With 4 bases removed from V and 3 bases from J, the gap between germline ends came to 8 bases. Germline-derived CDR1 and CDR2 are DFQATT and SNEGSKA (reference sequence). CDR3 sequence: CSAIEGTDTQYF. CDR3 nucleotide sequence: TGCAGTGCTATCGAGGGTACAGATACGCAGTATTTT.

The chain couples TRBV12-3 or TRBV12-4 to TRBJ2-1; D gene uncertain. The CDR3 length is 13 residues. V gave up 6 bases and J gave up 14 bases, with 20 bases separating them. The CDR3 spells CASSQTPPTGEFF. CDR3 coding DNA: TGTGCCAGCAGCCAAACTCCGCCTACGGGCGAGTTCTTC.

To note about this clonotype: A much larger clone lies a single base off, so this may be a read error. This chain links TRBV7-2 with TRBJ2-1, with TRBD2 matching over 8 bases. The V gene end was trimmed by 5 bases and the J gene end by 6 bases; junction bases not matched to a gene: 9. CDR3 length: 15 amino acids. Germline V gene sequence: CDR1 SGHTA, CDR2 FQGNSA. The CDR3 spells CASSPRSGGSNEQFF. CDR3 DNA: TGTGCCAGCAGCCCCCGGAGCGGGGGAAGCAATGAGCAGTTCTTC.

The V and J genes are TRBV12-5 and TRBJ2-4; D may be TRBD1 or TRBD2 (5 bases each). V lost 2 bases, J lost 13 bases, and 15 bases lay in between. Germline V CDR1 and CDR2: LGHNT, FRNRAP. The CDR3 runs 13 residues. This CDR3 reads CASGLSGTDEQYF. The CDR3, as DNA: TGTGCTAGTGGTTTGTCAGGGACCGATGAGCAGTACTTC.

This clonotype has a handful of counts. The V call is TRBV7-2, the J call TRBJ1-5; D is ambiguous. The germline V gene encodes CDR1 SGHTA and CDR2 FQGNSA. The CDR3 runs to 13 residues. Trimming pared 1 base from V and 11 bases from J, leaving 12 bases between. This chain's CDR3 is CASSLGTSTAQHF. In DNA, the CDR3 is TGTGCCAGCAGCTTAGGGACCTCAACGGCCCAGCATTTT.

The V gene is TRBV20-1, the J gene TRBJ2-5; D could derive from TRBD1 or TRBD2 (5 bases each). The J call may be in error: the DNA end matches TRBJ2-7 better. CDR3 size: 16 residues. The V gene's germline CDR1 is DFQATT and CDR2 SNEGSKA (reference sequence). The CDR3 reads CSARDRKGPPNYEQYF. In DNA form, the CDR3 reads TGCAGTGCTAGAGATAGAAAGGGACCCCCCAACTACGAGCAGTACTTC.

This chain connects TRBV12-3 or TRBV12-4 to TRBJ2-3; TRBD2 matches at 9 bases. The CDR3 totals 15 residues. V dropped 6 bases and J dropped 1; count of bases not matched to a gene: 5. The CDR3 sequence: CASRPASGGTDTQYF. The CDR3 DNA is TGTGCCAGCAGACCCGCTAGCGGGGGCACAGATACGCAGTATTTT.

In its sample, this clonotype was seen many times. CDR3 bases: TGTGCCAGCAGGCCGGGACTAGCAGTATACGAGCAGTACTTC. Its translation: CASRPGLAVYEQYF. The chain carries TRBV6-5 and TRBJ2-7, with TRBD2 matching over 9 bases. The CDR3 runs 14 residues. The V gene end was trimmed by 6 bases and the J gene end by 4 bases; junction bases not matched to a gene: 7. Germline V gene data show CDR1 as MNHEY and CDR2 as SVGAGI.

The gene calls are TRBV10-3 and TRBJ1-1; 7 nucleotides line up with TRBD1. Germline V lookup: CDR1 ENHRY, CDR2 SYGVKD. The J segment lost 5 bases and the V segment lost 2 bases, leaving 14 bases of the junction unmatched. The CDR3 length is 17 residues. CDR3 residues: CAISEPGGTTRGTEAFF. The CDR3 coding sequence is TGTGCCATCAGTGAGCCGGGGGGGACGACCAGGGGGACTGAAGCTTTCTTT.